This T cell receptor beta chain was captured by sequencing in a study of blood T cell repertoires in COVID-19. Study-wide context: The samples span acute and convalescent COVID-19 from the United States, Italy and Spain.

Seattle's enrolled individuals joined amid active infection and were then monitored longitudinally. The V gene end was trimmed by 3 bases and the J gene end by 5 bases; junction bases not matched to a gene: 9. Per the germline V gene, CDR1 is DFQATT and CDR2 is SNEGSKA (reference sequence). This CDR3 region has 15 residues. In the source study's methods: For nucleated cells, counts were estimated from reference gene primer amplification. TCRdb's table, derived via immunoSEQ multiplex PCR, lists solely in-frame clones and lacks some. The V and J calls and clone size are taken from that table; D and trimming were inferred from the DNA. This sample yields approximately 530,000 clones, of which 85% to 90% are seen a single time; about 8% belongs to the top ten.

Sequencing input: peripheral blood. The chain has TRBV20-1 and TRBJ2-1, with 8 bases that match TRBD2. The TCR sequence derives from a woman between 50 and 59 years old with COVID-19, enrolled during active disease. The CDR3 bases are TGCAGTGCTAGTAACGGGGGGGCGTCCCACAATGAGCAGTTCTTC. Translated: CSASNGGASHNEQFF.